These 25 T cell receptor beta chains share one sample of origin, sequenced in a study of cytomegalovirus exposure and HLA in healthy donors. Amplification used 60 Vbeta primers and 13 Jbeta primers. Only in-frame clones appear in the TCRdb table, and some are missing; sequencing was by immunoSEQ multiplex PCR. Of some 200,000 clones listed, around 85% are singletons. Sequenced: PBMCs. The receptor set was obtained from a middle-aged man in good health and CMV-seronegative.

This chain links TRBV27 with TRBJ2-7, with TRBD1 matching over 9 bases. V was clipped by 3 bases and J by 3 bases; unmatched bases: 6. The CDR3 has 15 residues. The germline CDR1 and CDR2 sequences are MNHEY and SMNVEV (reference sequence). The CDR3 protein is CASSLKGTGFYEQYF. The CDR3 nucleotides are TGTGCCAGCAGTTTGAAAGGGACAGGGTTCTACGAGCAGTACTTC.

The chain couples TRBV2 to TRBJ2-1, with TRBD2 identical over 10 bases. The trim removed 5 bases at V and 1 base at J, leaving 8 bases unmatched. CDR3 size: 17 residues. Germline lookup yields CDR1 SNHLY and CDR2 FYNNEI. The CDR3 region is CASSLGLAADSYNEQFF. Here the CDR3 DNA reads TGTGCCAGCAGTCTCGGACTAGCGGCAGATTCCTACAATGAGCAGTTCTTC.

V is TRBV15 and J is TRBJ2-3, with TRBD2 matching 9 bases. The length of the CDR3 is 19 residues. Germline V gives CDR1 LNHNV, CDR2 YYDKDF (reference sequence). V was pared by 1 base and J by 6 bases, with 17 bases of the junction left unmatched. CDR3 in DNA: TGTGCCACCAGCAGAGTTGCCCGCGGACTGGCGGGAGGGTCTGATACGCAGTATTTT. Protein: CATSRVARGLAGGSDTQYF.

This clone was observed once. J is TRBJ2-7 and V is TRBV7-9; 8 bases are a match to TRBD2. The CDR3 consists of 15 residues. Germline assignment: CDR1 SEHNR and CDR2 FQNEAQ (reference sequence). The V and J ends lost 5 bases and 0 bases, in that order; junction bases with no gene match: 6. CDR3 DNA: TGTGCCAGCAGCCCACTAGCGGCGACCTCCTACGAGCAGTACTTC. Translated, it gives CASSPLAATSYEQYF.

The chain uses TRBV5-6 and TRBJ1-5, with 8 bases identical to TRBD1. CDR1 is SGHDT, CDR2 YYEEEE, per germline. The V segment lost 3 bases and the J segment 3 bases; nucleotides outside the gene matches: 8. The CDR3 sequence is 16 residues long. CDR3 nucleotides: TGTGCCAGCAGCTATAAGCTGGACAGGGACAATCAGCCCCAGCATTTT. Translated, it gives CASSYKLDRDNQPQHF.

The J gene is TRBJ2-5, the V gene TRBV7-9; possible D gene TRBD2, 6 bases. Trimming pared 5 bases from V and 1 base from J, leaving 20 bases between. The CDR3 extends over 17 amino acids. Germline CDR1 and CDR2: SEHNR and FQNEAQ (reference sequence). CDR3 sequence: CASSRLGTGGVQETQYF. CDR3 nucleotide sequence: TGTGCCAGCAGCCGCCTGGGCACCGGGGGTGTCCAAGAGACCCAGTACTTC.

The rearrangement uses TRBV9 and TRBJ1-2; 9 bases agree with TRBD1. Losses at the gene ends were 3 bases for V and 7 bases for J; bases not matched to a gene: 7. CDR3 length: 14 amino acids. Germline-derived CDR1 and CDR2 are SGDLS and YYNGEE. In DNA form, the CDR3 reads TGTGCCAGCAGCGACCGGGACAGGGTGACTGGCTACACCTTC. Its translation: CASSDRDRVTGYTF.

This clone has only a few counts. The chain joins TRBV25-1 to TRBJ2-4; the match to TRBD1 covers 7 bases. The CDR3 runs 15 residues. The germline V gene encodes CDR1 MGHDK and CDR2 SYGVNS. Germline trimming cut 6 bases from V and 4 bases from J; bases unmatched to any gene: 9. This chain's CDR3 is CASREAGTAKNIQYF. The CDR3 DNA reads TGTGCCAGCAGAGAGGCCGGGACAGCAAAAAACATTCAGTACTTC.

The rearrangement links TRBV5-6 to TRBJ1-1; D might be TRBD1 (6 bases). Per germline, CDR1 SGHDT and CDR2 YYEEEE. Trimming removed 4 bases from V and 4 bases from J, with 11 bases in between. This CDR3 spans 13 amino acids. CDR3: CASSPTGRTEAFF. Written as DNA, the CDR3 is TGTGCCAGCAGCCCGACAGGACGCACTGAAGCTTTCTTT.

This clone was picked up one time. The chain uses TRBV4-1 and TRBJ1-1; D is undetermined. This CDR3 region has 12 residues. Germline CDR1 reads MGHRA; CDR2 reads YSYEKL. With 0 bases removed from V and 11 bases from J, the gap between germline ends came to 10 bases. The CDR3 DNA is TGCGCCAGCAGCCAAGACCCCGGGGTGGCTTTCTTT. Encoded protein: CASSQDPGVAFF.

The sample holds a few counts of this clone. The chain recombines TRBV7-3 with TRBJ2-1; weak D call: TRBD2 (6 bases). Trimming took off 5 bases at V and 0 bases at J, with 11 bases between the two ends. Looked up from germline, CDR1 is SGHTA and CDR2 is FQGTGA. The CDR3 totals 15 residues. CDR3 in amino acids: CASSPRGSSYNEQFF. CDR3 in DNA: TGTGCCAGCAGCCCCCGGGGGAGCTCCTACAATGAGCAGTTCTTC.

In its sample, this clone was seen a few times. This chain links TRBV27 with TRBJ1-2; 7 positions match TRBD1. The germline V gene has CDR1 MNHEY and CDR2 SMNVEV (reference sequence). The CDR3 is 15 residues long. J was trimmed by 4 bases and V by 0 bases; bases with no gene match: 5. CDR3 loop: CASSLSAQGFYGYTF. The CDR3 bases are TGTGCCAGCAGTTTATCAGCACAGGGGTTCTATGGCTACACCTTC.

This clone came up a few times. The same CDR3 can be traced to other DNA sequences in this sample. Written as DNA, the CDR3 is TGTGCCAGTAGTATCGCCGGGACTAGCGGTTACGAGCAGTACTTC. It specifies CASSIAGTSGYEQYF. The chain recombines TRBV19 with TRBJ2-7; 11 nucleotides line up with TRBD2. Germline trimming cut 3 bases from V and 4 bases from J; bases unmatched to any gene: 5. Germline V gene data show CDR1 as LNHDA and CDR2 as SQIVND (reference sequence). The CDR3 has 15 amino acids.

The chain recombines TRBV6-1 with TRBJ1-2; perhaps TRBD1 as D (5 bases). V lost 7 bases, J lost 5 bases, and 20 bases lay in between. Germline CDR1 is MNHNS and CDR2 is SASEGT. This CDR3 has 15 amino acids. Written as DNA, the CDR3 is TGTGCCAGCACCCCCACTAGGGGAGCGGGTTATGGCTACACCTTC. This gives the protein CASTPTRGAGYGYTF.

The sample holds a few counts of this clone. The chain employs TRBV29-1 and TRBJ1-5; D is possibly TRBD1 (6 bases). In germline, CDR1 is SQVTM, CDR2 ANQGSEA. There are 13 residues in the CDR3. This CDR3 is CATLDRWDQPQHF. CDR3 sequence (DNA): TGCGCTACGTTGGACAGATGGGATCAGCCCCAGCATTTT.

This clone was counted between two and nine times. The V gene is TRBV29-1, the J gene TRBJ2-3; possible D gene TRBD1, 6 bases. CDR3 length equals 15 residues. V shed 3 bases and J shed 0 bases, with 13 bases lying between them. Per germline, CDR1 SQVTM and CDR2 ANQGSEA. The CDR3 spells CSVEGSGDSTDTQYF. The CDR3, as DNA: TGCAGCGTTGAGGGTTCAGGGGACAGCACAGATACGCAGTATTTT.

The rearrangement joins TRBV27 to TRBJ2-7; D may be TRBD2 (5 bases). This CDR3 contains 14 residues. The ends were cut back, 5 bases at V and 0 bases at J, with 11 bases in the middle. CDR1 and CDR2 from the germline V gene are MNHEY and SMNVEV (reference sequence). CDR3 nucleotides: TGTGCCAGCAGTGTGGAGGAATACTCCTACGAGCAGTACTTC. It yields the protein CASSVEEYSYEQYF.

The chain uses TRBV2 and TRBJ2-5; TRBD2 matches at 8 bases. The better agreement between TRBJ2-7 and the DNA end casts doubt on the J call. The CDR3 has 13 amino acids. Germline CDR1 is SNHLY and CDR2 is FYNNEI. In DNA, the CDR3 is TGTGCCAGCGCCGGGACTAGTAACGGCGAGCAGTACTTC. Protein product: CASAGTSNGEQYF.

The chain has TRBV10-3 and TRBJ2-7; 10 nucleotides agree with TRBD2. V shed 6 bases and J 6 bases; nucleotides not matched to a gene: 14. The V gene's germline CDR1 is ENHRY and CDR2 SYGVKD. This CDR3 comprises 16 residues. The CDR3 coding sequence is TGTGCCATCAGGGATTCTAGCGGGAGTAAGTTCGGCGAGCAGTACTTC. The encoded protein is CAIRDSSGSKFGEQYF.

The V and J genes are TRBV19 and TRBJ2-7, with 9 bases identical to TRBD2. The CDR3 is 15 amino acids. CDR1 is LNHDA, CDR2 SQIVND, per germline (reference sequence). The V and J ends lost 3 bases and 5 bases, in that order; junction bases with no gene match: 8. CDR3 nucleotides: TGTGCCAGTAGTATCGCGCTAGCGGGACCCCACGAGCAGTACTTC. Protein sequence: CASSIALAGPHEQYF.

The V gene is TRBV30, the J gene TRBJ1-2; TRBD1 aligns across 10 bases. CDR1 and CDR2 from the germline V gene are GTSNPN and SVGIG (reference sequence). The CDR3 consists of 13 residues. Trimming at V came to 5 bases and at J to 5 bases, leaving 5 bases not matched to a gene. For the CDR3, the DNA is TGTGCCTGGGGGGACAGGGGAAGGTATGGCTACACCTTC. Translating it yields CAWGDRGRYGYTF.

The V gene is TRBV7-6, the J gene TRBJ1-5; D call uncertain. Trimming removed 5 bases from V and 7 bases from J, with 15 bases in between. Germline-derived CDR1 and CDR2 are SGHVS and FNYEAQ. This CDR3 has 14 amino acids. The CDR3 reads CASSPNVGGQPQHF. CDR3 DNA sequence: TGTGCCAGCAGCCCTAACGTGGGAGGGCAGCCCCAGCATTTT.

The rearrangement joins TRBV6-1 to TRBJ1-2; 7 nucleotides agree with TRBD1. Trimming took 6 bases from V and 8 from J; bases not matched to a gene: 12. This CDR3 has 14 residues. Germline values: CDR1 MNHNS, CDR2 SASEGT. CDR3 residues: CASRITGEAGGYTF. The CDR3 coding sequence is TGTGCCAGCAGGATTACAGGGGAGGCGGGCGGCTACACCTTC.

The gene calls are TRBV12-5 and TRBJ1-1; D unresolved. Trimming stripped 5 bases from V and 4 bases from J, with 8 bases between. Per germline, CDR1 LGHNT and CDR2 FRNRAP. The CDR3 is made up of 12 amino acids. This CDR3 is CASGLRGTEAFF. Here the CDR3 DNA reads TGTGCTAGTGGTCTGAGAGGCACTGAAGCTTTCTTT.

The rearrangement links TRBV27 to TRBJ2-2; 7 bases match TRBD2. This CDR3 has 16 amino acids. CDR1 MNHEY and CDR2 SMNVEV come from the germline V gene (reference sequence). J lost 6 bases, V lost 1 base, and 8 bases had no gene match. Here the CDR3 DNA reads TGTGCCAGCAGTTTATATGGCGGGAGTGGCCCCGGGGAGCTGTTTTTT. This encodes CASSLYGGSGPGELFF.